A single sample gave rise to the 14 T cell receptor beta chains below, sequenced in a study of tumor-infiltrating lymphocytes in primary liver carcinoma. With around 490 ng total RNA as template and a constant-region primer, TCR beta cDNA was made. Three nested multiplex PCR rounds of slightly modified ARM-PCR generated TCR beta libraries. For roughly 11 cycles apiece, the opening two PCR rounds ran with TRBV1-TRBV30 forward primers and a C-beta reverse primer. TCRdb ran MiXCR on the multiplex PCR reads and lists one entry per CDR3 protein. The top ten clones hold 19% of a sample with 65,000 to 90,000 distinct CDR3 sequences, 60% to 75% of them seen once. The source material, roughly 18-30 mg of unsorted bulk tissue, was used to co-extract RNA and DNA. The specimen was liver tumor tissue from sampling region 1. Regarding subset: tumor region T1, superior pole. These receptors were collected from a middle-aged man with primary liver carcinoma and hepatitis B virus infection.

This clonotype was counted a few times. The V and J genes are TRBV18 and TRBJ2-4, with 9 bases aligning to TRBD2. CDR1 is KGHSH and CDR2 is LQKENI in the germline V gene. Trimming took 4 bases from V and 0 from J; bases not matched to a gene: 4. The CDR3 is 16 amino acids. CDR3 sequence: CASSRTSGLAKNIQYF. The DNA of the CDR3 is TGTGCCAGCTCACGAACTAGCGGGTTAGCCAAAAACATTCAGTACTTC. The variable domain in full, completed from reference TRBV18 and TRBJ2-4, reads NAGVMQNPRHLVRRRGQEARLRCSPMKGHSHVYWYRQLPEEGLKFMVYLQKENIIDESGMPKERFSAEFPKEGPSILRIQQVVRGDSAAYFCASSRTSGLAKNIQYFGAGTRLSVL.

The chain couples TRBV11-2 to TRBJ2-1, with a weak D call TRBD2 (5 bases). This CDR3 is built from 14 residues. V was shortened by 5 bases and J by 8 bases, with 16 bases between the two germline ends. In germline, CDR1 is SGHAT, CDR2 FQNNGV. In DNA form, the CDR3 reads TGTGCCAGCAGCCCGAGAGGGCCGCACGATGAGCAGTTCTTC. Translated, it gives CASSPRGPHDEQFF.

The V gene is TRBV7-9, the J gene TRBJ2-1; D is unclear. CDR1 is SEHNR, CDR2 FQNEAQ, per germline (reference sequence). V shed 5 bases and J shed 6 bases, with 14 bases lying between them. The CDR3 runs 14 residues. CDR3 amino acids: CASSLGVGSNEQFF. CDR3 DNA: TGTGCCAGCAGCCTCGGAGTAGGGTCCAATGAGCAGTTCTTC.

Comments on this clonotype: One end of the junction does not line up with germline, which may come from a read error. The CDR3 loop is CACSSLAGGPWAGELFF. CDR3 DNA: TGTGCCTGCAGCTCCCTAGCGGGAGGGCCGTGGGCCGGCGAGCTGTTTTTT. The gene calls are TRBV11-1 and TRBJ2-2; TRBD2 matches 12 bases. Germline CDR1 is SGHAT and CDR2 is FQDESV (reference sequence). The CDR3 totals 17 residues.

Regarding this clonotype: Without the conserved terminal phenylalanine or tryptophan, this CDR3 likely stems from a read error. In DNA form, the CDR3 reads TGTGCCAGCAGCTTGGCGATAGGGGCCTACGAGCAGTACTAC. Its translation: CASSLAIGAYEQYY. This chain uses TRBV7-8 with TRBJ2-7, with D possibly being TRBD1 (5 bases). CDR3 length equals 14 residues. Trimming stripped 3 bases from V and 2 bases from J, with 11 bases between. The germline gives CDR1 SGHVS, CDR2 FQNEAQ.

Note on this clonotype: At one end the junction does not follow the germline gene, possibly because of a read error. Here the CDR3 reads CATSLTGGAYDQYF. The CDR3 nucleotides are TGTGCCACCAGCTTAACCGGCGGAGCCTACGACCAGTACTTC. This chain joins TRBV11-2 and TRBJ2-7; no definite D call. The CDR3 is 14 residues long. The V gene's germline CDR1 is SGHAT and CDR2 FQNNGV.

As regards this clonotype: Likely a read error: the CDR3 ends without its conserved phenylalanine or tryptophan. The V and J genes are TRBV11-2 and TRBJ2-7; 9 bases match TRBD2. Germline V gene data show CDR1 as SGHAT and CDR2 as FQNNGV. The V segment lost 1 base and the J segment 2 bases; nucleotides outside the gene matches: 9. This CDR3 region has 17 residues. This CDR3 is CASSLGLRTSDTYEQYL. The CDR3 DNA reads as TGTGCCAGCAGCTTAGGACTAAGGACTAGCGATACCTACGAGCAGTACTTG.

For this clonotype: Its ends do not fully match the called genes, so a read error is possible. The J gene is TRBJ1-1, the V gene TRBV4-1; D gene ambiguous. The CDR3 sequence is 13 residues long. Germline loops: CDR1 MGHRA, CDR2 YSYEKL. CDR3 coding DNA: TGCGCCTGCAGCCTTGCGGTAGATACTGAAGCTTTCTTT. Protein sequence: CACSLAVDTEAFF.

Remarks on this clonotype: A much larger clone is a single base away; this may be a read error. V gene TRBV5-1 combines with J gene TRBJ1-2; 7 nucleotides agree with TRBD1. Per the germline V gene, CDR1 is SGHRS and CDR2 is YFSETQ. The CDR3 has 14 amino acids. In nucleotides, the CDR3 is TGCGCCAGCAGCTTGGCCGGGGACAGCTATGACTACACCTTC. Its protein product is CASSLAGDSYDYTF.

The chain joins TRBV14 to TRBJ1-1, with a weak D call TRBD1 (6 bases). The CDR3 has 14 residues. Germline CDR1 SGHDN, CDR2 FVKESK. Trimming stripped 4 bases from V and 9 bases from J, with 18 bases between. The CDR3 is CASSLTRGGTKAFF. In DNA form, the CDR3 reads TGTGCCAGCAGCCTCACCAGGGGAGGAACTAAAGCTTTCTTT.

The chain uses TRBV7-9 and TRBJ2-7; weak D call: TRBD1 (5 bases). The CDR3 is 14 amino acids. Germline-derived CDR1 and CDR2 are SEHNR and FQNEAQ (reference sequence). The ends were cut back, 8 bases at V and 9 bases at J, with 23 bases in the middle. CDR3 residues: CASQAAAYWGAQYF. CDR3 nucleotides: TGTGCCAGCCAGGCAGCCGCGTATTGGGGCGCGCAGTACTTC.

In its sample, this clonotype was seen once. A read error is likely, as this CDR3 ends without the conserved phenylalanine or tryptophan. No DNA is shown, since the ends of the CDR3 on it are uncertain; the CDR3 is the one TCRdb lists. The CDR3 loop is CASSLVALAGSGELFS. The V and J genes are TRBV11-2 and TRBJ2-2; the table's D call TRBD2 went unverified against the DNA. The CDR3 adds up to 16 amino acids, both ends counted. Germline V gives CDR1 SGHAT, CDR2 FQNNGV.

With regard to this clonotype: A junction end diverges from the germline sequence, so it may reflect a read error. The chain employs TRBV12-3 or TRBV12-4 and TRBJ2-5, with D unclear. CDR3 length: 15 amino acids. In DNA, the CDR3 is TGTGCCAGCAGTTTGCGGCAGGAAGGAAGAGAGACCCAATACTTC. Translated: CASSLRQEGRETQYF.

The V gene is TRBV29-1, the J gene TRBJ2-3; 10 bases map to TRBD1. In germline, CDR1 is SQVTM, CDR2 ANQGSEA. The CDR3 contains 16 residues. The CDR3 here is CNVELRDRGVADTQYF. In DNA, the CDR3 is TGCAACGTCGAACTCCGGGACAGGGGAGTTGCAGATACGCAGTATTTT.